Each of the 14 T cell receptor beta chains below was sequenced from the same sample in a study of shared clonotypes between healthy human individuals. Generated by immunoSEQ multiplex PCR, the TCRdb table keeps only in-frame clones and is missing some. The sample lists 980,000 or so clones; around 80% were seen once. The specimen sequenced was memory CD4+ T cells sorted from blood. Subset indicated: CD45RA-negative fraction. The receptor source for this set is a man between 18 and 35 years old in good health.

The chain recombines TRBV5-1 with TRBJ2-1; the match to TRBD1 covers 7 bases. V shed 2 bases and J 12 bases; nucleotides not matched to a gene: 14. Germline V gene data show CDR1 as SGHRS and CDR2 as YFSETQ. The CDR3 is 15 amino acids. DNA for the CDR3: TGCGCCAGCAGCTTAGGGGGCGCCGGTGAGAAGGGGCAGTTCTTC. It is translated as CASSLGGAGEKGQFF. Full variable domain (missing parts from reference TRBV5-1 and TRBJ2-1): KAGVTQTPRYLIKTRGQQVTLSCSPISGHRSVSWYQQTPGQGLQFLFEYFSETQRNKGNFPGRFSGRQFSNSRSEMNVSTLELGDSALYLCASSLGGAGEKGQFFGPGTRLTVL.

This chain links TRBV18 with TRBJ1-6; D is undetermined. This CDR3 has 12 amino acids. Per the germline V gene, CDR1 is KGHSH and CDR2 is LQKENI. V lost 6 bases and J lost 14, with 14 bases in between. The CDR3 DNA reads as TGTGCCAGCTCGCGGGGATTCGAGGCCCTCCACTTT. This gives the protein CASSRGFEALHF.

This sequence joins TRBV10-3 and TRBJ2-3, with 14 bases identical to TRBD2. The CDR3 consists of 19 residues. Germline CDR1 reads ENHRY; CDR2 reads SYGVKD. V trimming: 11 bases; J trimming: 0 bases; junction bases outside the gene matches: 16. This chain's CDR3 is CASTPGGLAGGASTDTQYF. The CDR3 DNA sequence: TGTGCCTCAACCCCCGGTGGACTAGCGGGAGGTGCTAGCACAGATACGCAGTATTTT.

The CDR3 spells CASSVDHAGTEAFF. Here the CDR3 DNA reads TGTGCCAGCAGCGTAGACCATGCGGGCACTGAAGCTTTCTTT. The chain carries TRBV9 and TRBJ1-1; D remains ambiguous. The germline V and J ends were trimmed by 0 bases and 4 bases, with 10 bases remaining between them. This CDR3 is built from 14 residues. The germline CDR1 and CDR2 sequences are SGDLS and YYNGEE.

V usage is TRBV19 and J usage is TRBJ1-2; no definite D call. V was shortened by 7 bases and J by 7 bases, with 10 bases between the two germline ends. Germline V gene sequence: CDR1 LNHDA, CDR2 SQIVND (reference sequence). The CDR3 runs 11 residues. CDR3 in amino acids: CASNGVVGYTF. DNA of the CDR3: TGTGCCAGTAATGGGGTGGTTGGCTACACCTTC. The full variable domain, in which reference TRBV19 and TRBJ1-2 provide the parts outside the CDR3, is DGGITQSPKYLFRKEGQNVTLSCEQNLNHDAMYWYRQDPGQGLRLIYYSQIVNDFQKGDIAEGYSVSREKKESFPLTVTSAQKNPTAFYLCASNGVVGYTFGSGTRLTVV.

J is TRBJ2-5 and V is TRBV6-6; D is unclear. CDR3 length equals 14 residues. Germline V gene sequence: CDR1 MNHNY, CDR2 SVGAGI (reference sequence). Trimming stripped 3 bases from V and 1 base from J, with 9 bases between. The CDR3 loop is CASSYARRQETQYF. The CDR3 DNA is TGTGCCAGCAGTTATGCCAGACGCCAAGAGACCCAGTACTTC.

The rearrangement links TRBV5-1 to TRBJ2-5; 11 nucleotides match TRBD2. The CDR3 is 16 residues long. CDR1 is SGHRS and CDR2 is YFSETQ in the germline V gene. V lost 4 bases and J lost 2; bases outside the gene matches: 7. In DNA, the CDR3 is TGCGCCAGCAGCGGATTAGCGGGAGGGGTGCAAGAGACCCAGTACTTC. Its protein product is CASSGLAGGVQETQYF.

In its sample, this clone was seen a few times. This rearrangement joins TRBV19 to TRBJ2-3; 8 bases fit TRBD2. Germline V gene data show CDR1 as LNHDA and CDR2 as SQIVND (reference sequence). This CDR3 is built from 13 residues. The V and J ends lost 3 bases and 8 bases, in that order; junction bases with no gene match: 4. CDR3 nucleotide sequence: TGTGCCAGTAGTATTGCTGCGGGGGGTACGCAGTATTTT. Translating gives CASSIAAGGTQYF. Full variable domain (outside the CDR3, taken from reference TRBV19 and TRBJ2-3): DGGITQSPKYLFRKEGQNVTLSCEQNLNHDAMYWYRQDPGQGLRLIYYSQIVNDFQKGDIAEGYSVSREKKESFPLTVTSAQKNPTAFYLCASSIAAGGTQYFGPGTRLTVL.

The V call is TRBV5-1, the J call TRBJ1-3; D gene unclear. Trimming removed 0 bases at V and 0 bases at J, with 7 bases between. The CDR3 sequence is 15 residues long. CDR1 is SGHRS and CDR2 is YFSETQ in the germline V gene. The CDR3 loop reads CASSLGAVSGNTIYF. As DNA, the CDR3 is TGCGCCAGCAGCTTGGGCGCAGTCTCTGGAAACACCATATATTTT.

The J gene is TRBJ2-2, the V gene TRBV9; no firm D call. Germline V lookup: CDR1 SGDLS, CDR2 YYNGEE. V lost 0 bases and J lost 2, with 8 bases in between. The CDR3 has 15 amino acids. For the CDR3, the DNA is TGTGCCAGCAGCGTAGGTGGCGAAAACACCGGGGAGCTGTTTTTT. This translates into CASSVGGENTGELFF.

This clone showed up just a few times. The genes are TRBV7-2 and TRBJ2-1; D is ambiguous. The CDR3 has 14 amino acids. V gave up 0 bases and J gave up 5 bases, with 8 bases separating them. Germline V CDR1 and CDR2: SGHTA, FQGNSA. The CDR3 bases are TGTGCCAGCAGCTTAGCGCGTTTGAACAATGAGCAGTTCTTC. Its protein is CASSLARLNNEQFF.

The CDR3 region has the DNA TGTGCCAGCAGTCATAGCGGGGTGATAATCGGGCAGTACTTC. It is translated as CASSHSGVIIGQYF. V is TRBV28 and J is TRBJ2-7, with 8 bases matching TRBD2. The CDR3 covers 14 residues. Germline assignment: CDR1 MDHEN and CDR2 SYDVKM. Unmatched junction bases numbered 12, after V lost 5 bases and J lost 9 bases.

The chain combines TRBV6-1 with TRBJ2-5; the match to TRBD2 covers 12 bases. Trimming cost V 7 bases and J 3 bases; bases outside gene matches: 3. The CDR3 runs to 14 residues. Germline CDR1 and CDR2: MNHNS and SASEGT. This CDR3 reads CASKPSGGEETQYF. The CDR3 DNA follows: TGTGCCAGCAAACCTAGCGGGGGGGAAGAGACCCAGTACTTC.

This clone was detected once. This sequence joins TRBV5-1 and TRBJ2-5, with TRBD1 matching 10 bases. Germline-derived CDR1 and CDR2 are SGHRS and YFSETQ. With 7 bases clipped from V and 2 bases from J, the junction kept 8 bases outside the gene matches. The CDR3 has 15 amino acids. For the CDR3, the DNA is TGCGCCAGCGATGGGACAGGGGCCCCACAAGAGACCCAGTACTTC. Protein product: CASDGTGAPQETQYF.